What follows are 3 T cell receptor beta chains derived from one specimen sequenced in a study of T cells in Graves' hyperthyroidism and ophthalmopathy (dated by TCRdb to the late 2010s). Library preparation was by multiplex PCR. The sequencing machine was an Illumina HiSeq 2000. The TCR beta CDR3 regions were amplified from RNA transcripts. The first round of RT-PCR for the TCR CDR3 was performed with the HTBI primer set and the Qiagen OneStep RT-PCR kit. TCRdb ran its own pipeline on the public reads, namely fastp trimming at Q25 and MiXCR clone calling, and kept in-frame beta chains. Records with the same CDR3 protein are collapsed into one entry carrying the most frequent genes and DNA. The sample table lists more than 350,000 distinct CDR3 sequences, about 18% of them with a count of one. The ten largest clonotypes hold 34% of the sample. Sample: blood. Every receptor here comes from a woman aged 25 to 39 with Graves' hyperthyroidism that later progressed to Graves' ophthalmopathy.

Remarks on this clonotype: A much larger clone differs by one base, so this may be a read error. The chain recombines TRBV28 with TRBJ2-7; D gene unclear. Germline lookup yields CDR1 MDHEN and CDR2 SYDVKM. CDR3 length: 14 residues. The CDR3 region is CAGSPLATSYEQYF. The CDR3 coding sequence is TGTGCCGGCAGCCCCTTGGCGACTTCCTACGAGCAGTACTTC.

This chain joins TRBV7-9 and TRBJ2-1, with D maybe TRBD1 (6 bases). Germline lookup yields CDR1 SEHNR and CDR2 FQNEAQ (reference sequence). V lost 0 bases, J lost 0 bases, and 24 bases lay in between. This CDR3 is built from 21 residues. The CDR3 protein is CASSLAFIGGTGPSSYNEQFF. The CDR3 DNA reads TGTGCCAGCAGCTTAGCGTTTATAGGGGGAACAGGGCCGAGCTCCTACAATGAGCAGTTCTTC.

The chain is built from TRBV13 and TRBJ1-5; D is perhaps TRBD1 (5 bases). Germline loops: CDR1 PRHDT, CDR2 FYEKMQ (reference sequence). V lost 3 bases and J 1 base, leaving 16 bases between the germline ends. The CDR3 has 17 residues. The CDR3 spells CASSFSSGTTSNQPQHF. The CDR3 DNA sequence: TGTGCCAGCAGCTTTTCCTCCGGGACTACCAGCAATCAGCCCCAGCATTTT.